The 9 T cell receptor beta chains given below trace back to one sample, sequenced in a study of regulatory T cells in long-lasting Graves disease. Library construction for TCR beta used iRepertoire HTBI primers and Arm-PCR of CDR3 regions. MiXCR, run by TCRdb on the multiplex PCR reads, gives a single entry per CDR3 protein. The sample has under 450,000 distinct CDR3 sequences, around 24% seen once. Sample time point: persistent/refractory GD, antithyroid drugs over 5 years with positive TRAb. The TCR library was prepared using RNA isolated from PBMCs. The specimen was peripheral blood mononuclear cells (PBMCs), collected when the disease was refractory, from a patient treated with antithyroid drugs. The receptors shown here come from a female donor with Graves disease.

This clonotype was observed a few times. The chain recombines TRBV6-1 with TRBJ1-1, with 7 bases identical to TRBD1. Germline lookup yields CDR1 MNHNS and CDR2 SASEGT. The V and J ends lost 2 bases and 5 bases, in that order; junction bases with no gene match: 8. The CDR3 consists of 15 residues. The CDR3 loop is CASSELKGARTEAFF. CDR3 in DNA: TGTGCCAGCAGTGAATTAAAGGGGGCGCGAACTGAAGCTTTCTTT.

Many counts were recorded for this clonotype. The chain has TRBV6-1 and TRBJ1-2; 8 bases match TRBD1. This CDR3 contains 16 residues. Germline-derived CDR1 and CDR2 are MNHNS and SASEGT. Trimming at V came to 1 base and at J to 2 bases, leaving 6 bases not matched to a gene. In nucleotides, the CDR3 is TGTGCCAGCAGTGAAGAGGGGACAGGACAAAACTATGGCTACACCTTC. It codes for CASSEEGTGQNYGYTF.

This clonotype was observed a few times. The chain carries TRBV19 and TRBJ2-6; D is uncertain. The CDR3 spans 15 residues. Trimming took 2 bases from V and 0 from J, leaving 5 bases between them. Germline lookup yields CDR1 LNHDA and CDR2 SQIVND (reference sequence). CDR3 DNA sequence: TGTGCCAGTAGTATATCCAACTCTGGGGCCAACGTCCTGACTTTC. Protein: CASSISNSGANVLTF.

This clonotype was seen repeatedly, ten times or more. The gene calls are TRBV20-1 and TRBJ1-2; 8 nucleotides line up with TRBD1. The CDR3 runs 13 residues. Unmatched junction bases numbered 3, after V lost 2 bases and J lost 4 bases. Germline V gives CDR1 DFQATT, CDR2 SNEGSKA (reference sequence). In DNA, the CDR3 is TGCAGTGCTAGACCGGACAGGGCCTATGGCTACACCTTC. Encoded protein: CSARPDRAYGYTF.

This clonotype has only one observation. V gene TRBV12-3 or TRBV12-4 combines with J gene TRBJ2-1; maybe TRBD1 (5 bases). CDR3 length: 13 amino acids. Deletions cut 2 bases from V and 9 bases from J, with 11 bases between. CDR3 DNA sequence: TGTGCCAGCAGTTTATATGGGGCCGGTGAGCAGTTCTTC. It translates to CASSLYGAGEQFF.

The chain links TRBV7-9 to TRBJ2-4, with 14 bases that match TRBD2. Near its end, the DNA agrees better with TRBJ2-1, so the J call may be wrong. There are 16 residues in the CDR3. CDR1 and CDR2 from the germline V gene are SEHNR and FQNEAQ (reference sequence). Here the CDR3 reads CASSLSGTSGSREQFF. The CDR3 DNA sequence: TGTGCCAGCAGCCTATCCGGGACTAGCGGGAGTCGTGAGCAGTTCTTC.

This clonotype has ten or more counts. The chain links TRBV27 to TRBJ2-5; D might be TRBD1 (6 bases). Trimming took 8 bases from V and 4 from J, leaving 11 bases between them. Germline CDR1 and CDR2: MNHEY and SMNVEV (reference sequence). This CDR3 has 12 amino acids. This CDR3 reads CASAGAGETQYF. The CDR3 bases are TGTGCCAGCGCAGGGGCTGGAGAGACCCAGTACTTC.

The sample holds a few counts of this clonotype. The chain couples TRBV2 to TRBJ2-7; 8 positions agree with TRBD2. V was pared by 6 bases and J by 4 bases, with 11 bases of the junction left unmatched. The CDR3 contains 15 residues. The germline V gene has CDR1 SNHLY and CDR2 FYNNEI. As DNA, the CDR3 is TGTGCCAGCAGAAGATTCGCGGGAGGAAATTACGAGCAGTACTTC. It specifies CASRRFAGGNYEQYF.

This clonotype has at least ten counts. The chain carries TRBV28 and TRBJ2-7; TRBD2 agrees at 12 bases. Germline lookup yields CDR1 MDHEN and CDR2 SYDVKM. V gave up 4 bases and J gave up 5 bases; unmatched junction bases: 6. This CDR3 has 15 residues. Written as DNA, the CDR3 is TGTGCCAGCAGTTCCGGACTAGCGGGGAACGACGAGCAGTACTTC. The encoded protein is CASSSGLAGNDEQYF.